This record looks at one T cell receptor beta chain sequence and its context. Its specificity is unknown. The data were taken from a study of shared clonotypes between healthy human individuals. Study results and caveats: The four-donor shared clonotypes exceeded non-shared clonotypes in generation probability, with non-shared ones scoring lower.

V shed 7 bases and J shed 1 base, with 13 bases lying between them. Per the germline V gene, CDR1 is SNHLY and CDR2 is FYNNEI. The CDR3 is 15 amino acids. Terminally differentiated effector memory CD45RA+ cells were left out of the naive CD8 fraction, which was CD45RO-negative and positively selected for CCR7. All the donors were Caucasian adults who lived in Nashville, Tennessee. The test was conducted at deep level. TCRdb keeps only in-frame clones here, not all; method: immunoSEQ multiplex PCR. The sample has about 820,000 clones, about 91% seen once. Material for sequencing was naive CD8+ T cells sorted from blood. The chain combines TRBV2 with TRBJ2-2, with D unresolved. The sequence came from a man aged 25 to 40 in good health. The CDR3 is CASISGDLNTGELFF. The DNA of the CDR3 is TGTGCCAGCATATCCGGCGACTTGAACACCGGGGAGCTGTTTTTT.